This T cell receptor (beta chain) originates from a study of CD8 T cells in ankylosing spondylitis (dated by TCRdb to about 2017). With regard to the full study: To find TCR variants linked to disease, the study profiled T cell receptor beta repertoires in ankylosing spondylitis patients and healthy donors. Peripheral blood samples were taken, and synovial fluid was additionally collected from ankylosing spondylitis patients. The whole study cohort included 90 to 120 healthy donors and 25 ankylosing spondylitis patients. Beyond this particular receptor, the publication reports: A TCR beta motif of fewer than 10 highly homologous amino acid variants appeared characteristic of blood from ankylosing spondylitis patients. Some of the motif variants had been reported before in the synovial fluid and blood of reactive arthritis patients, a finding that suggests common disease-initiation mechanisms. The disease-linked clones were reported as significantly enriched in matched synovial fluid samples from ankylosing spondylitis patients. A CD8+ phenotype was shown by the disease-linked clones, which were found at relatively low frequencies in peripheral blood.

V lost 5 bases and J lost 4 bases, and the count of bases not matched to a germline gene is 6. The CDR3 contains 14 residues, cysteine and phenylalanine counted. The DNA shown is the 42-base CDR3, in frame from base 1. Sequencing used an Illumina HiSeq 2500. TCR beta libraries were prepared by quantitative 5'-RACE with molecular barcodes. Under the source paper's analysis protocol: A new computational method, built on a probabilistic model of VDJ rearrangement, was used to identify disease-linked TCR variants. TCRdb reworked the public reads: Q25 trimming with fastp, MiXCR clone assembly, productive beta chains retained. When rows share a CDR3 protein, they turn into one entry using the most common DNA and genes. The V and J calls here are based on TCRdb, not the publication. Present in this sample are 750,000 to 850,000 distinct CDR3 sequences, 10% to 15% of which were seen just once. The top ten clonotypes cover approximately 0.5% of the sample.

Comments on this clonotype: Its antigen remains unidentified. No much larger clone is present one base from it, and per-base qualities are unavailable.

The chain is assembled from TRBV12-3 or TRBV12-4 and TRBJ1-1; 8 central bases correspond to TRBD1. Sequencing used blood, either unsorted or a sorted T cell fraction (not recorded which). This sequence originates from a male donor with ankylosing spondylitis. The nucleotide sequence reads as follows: TGTGCCAGCAGTCTGCGGACAGGGCTCACTGAAGCTTTCTTT. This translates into CASSLRTGLTEAFF.